This TCR beta chain was recorded in a study of cytomegalovirus exposure and HLA in healthy donors. Germline loops: CDR1 MNHNY, CDR2 SVGAGI (reference sequence). The CDR3 consists of 16 residues. Trimming cost V 2 bases and J 4 bases, with 15 bases left between them. 60 Vbeta and 13 Jbeta primers were used in PCR. Original handling: Counted up in a later analysis, unique TCR beta chains came to 60 million to 95 million, with around 11 million shared. The method was immunoSEQ multiplex PCR; TCRdb's version includes in-frame clones alone and lacks a portion of them. V and J calls and clone size come straight from that table; D and trimming were deduced from the DNA. The listing records 75,000 to 95,000 clones.

This chain uses TRBV6-6 with TRBJ2-1, with D maybe TRBD1 (5 bases). The sequenced material came from PBMCs. The TCR sequence derives from a girl aged 10-17 years in good health and CMV-seropositive. For the CDR3, the DNA is TGTGCCAGCAGTTACGGGGTCCAGGGCCCTTACAATGAGCAGTTCTTC. This translates into CASSYGVQGPYNEQFF.